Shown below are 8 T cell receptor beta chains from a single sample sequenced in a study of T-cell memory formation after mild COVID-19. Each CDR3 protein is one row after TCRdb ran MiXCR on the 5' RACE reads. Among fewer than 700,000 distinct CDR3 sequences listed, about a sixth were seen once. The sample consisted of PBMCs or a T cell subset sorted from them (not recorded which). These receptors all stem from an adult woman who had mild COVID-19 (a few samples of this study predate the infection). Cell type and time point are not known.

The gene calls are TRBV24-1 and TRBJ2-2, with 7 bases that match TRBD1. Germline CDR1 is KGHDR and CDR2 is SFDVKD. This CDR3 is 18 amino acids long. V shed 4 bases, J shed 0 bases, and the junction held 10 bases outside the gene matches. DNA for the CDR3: TGTGCCACCAGTGAACCCAAGGACAGGCTTGCGAACACCGGGGAGCTGTTTTTT. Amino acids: CATSEPKDRLANTGELFF.

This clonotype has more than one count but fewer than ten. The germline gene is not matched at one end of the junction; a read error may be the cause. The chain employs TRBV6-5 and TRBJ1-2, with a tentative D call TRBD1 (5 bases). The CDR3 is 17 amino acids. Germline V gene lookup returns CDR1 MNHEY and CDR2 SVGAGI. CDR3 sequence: CASSNSRQLRGNYGYTF. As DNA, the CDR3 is TGTGCCAGCAGTAACTCTAGGCAGCTCCGGGGGAACTATGGCTACACCTTC.

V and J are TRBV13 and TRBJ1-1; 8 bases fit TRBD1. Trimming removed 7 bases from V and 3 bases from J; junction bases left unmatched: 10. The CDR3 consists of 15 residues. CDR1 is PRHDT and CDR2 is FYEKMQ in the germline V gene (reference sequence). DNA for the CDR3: TGTGCCAGCACCCCCAAGACAGGGGTCTACACTGAAGCTTTCTTT. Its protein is CASTPKTGVYTEAFF.

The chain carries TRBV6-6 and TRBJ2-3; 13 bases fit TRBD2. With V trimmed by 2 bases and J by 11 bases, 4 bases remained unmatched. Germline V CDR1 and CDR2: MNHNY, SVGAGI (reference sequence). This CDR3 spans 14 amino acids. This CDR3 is CASSYLTSGGMQYF. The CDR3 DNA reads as TGTGCCAGCAGTTACCTGACTAGCGGGGGGATGCAGTATTTT.

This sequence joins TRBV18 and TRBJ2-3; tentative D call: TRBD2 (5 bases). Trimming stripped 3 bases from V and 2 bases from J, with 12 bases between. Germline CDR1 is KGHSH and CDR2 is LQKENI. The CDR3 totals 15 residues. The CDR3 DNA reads TGTGCCAGCTCACCCGACTACCTGACCACAGATACGCAGTATTTT. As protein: CASSPDYLTTDTQYF.

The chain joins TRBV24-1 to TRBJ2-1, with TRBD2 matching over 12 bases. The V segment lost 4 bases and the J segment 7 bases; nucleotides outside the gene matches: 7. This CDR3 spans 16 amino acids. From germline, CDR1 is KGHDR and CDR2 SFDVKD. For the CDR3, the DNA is TGTGCCACCAGTGACCCACTAGCGGGAGGAGAAAATGAGCAGTTCTTC. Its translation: CATSDPLAGGENEQFF.

The CDR3 coding sequence is TGTGCCAGCAGTGTAGAGGCAGGCTCTGGGGCCAACGTCCTGACTTTC. Encoded protein: CASSVEAGSGANVLTF. The rearrangement links TRBV6-1 to TRBJ2-6; D gene unclear. CDR3 size: 16 residues. V lost 4 bases to trimming and J lost 0 bases, with 10 bases between them. CDR1 and CDR2 (germline): MNHNS, SASEGT.

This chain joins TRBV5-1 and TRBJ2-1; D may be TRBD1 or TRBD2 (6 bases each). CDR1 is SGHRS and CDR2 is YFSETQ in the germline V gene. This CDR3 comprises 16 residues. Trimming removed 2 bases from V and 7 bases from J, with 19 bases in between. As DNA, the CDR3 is TGCGCCAGCAGCTTAGCCGCCGGGGGCGATGCGAATGAGCAGTTCTTC. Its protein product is CASSLAAGGDANEQFF.